This TCR beta chain appears in the sequencing data of a study of shared clonotypes between healthy human individuals. With 5 bases removed from V and 3 bases from J, the gap between germline ends came to 14 bases. In germline, CDR1 is MNHEY, CDR2 SVGAGI. CDR3 length: 14 amino acids. Terminally differentiated effector memory CD45RA+ cells were excluded from the naive CD8 cells, which were CD45RO-negative and positively selected for CCR7. Assay execution took place at the deep level. Assay used: immunoSEQ multiplex PCR; TCRdb lists only in-frame clones, some missing. The sample contains around 2.1 million clones, about 92% of which appear only once. Notes on the study in general: Between several donors, naive CD4 clonotypes were shared at a level of around 5.2%.

A note on this clone: The antigen remains undetermined. Within the sample, other DNA sequences also encode this same CDR3.

The J gene is TRBJ2-7, the V gene TRBV6-5; a weak D match, TRBD2 (5 bases). The sequenced sample consisted of naive CD8+ T cells from PBMCs. The receptor comes from a young man in good health. Some clones in this sample may be carry-over from other donors' samples. CDR3 in DNA: TGTGCCAGCAGTCCCCGGAGAGGGCACTACGAGCAGTACTTC. Residues: CASSPRRGHYEQYF.